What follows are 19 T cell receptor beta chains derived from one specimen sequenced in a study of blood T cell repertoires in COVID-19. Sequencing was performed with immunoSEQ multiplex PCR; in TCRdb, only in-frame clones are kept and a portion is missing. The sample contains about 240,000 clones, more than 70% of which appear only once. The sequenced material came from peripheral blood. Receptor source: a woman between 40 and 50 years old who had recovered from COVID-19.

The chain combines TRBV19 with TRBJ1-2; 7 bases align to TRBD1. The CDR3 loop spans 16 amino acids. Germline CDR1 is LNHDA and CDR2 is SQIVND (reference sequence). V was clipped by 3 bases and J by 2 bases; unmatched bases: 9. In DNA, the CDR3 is TGTGCCAGTAGTATGAAGGGGGCCGGAGGGAACTATGGCTACACCTTC. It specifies CASSMKGAGGNYGYTF.

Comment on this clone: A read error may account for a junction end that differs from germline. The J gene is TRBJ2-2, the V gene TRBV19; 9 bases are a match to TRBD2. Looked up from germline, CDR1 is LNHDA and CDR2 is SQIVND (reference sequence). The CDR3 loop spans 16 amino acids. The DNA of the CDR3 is TGTGCCAGTAGTCCCCCCGGACTAGCGAAAACCGGGGAGCTGTTTTTT. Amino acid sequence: CASSPPGLAKTGELFF.

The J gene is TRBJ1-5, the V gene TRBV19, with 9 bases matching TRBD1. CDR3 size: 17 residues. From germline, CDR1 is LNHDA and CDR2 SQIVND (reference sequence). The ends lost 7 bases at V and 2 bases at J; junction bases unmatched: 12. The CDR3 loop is CASTINRGQEGNQPQHF. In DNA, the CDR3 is TGTGCCAGTACCATAAACAGGGGGCAGGAGGGCAATCAGCCCCAGCATTTT.

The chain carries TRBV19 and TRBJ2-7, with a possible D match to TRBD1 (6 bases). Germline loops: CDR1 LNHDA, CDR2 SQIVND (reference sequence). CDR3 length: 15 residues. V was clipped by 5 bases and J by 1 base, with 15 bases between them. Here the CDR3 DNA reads TGTGCCAGTAGTTGGGGCGGGCAGGGGTCCTACGAGCAGTACTTC. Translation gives CASSWGGQGSYEQYF.

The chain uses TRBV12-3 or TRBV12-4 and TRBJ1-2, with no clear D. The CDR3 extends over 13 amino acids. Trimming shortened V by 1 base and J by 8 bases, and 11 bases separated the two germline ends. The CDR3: CASSLGPPGGYTF. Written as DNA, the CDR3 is TGTGCCAGCAGTTTAGGGCCCCCAGGCGGCTACACCTTC.

CDR3 sequence (DNA): TGCAGCGTTCCAGGGGGCGCTGAAGCTTTCTTT. Protein: CSVPGGAEAFF. The genes are TRBV29-1 and TRBJ1-1, with 8 bases that match TRBD1. V lost 5 bases to trimming and J lost 6 bases; unmatched junction nucleotides: 2. Germline V gene sequence: CDR1 SQVTM, CDR2 ANQGSEA. This CDR3 has 11 residues.

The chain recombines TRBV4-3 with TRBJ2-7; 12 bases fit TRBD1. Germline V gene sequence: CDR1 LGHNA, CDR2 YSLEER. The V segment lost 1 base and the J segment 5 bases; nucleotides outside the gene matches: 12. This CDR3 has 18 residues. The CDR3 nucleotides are TGCGCCAGCAGCCAAGGGGACAGGGGGCTCTTGTGGGCGGACGAGCAGTACGTC. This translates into CASSQGDRGLLWADEQYV.

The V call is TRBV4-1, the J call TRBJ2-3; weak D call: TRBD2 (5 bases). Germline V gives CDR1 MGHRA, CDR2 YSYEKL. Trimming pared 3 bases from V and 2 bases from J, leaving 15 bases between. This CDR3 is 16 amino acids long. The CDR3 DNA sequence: TGCGCCAGCAGCCACCGCACTGGAGCGGCCACAGATACGCAGTATTTT. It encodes CASSHRTGAATDTQYF.

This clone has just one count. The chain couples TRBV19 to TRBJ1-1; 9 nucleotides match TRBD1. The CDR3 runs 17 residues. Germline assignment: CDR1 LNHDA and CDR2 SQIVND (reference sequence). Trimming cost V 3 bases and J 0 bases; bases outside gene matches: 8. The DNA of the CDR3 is TGTGCCAGTAGTATCCGGGGACAGGGTCCTATGAACACTGAAGCTTTCTTT. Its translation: CASSIRGQGPMNTEAFF.

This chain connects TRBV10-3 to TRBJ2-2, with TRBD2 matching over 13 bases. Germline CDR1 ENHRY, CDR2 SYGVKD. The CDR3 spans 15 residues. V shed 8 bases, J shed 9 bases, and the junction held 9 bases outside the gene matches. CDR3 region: CAIRGTSGNHRELFF. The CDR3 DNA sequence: TGTGCCATCCGCGGGACTAGCGGGAACCACCGGGAGCTGTTTTTT.

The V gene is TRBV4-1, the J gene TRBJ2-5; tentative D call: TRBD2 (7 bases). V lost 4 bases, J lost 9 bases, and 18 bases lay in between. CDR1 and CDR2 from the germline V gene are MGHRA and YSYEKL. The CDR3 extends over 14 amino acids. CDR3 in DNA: TGCGCCAGCAGCCTAGCCCCTTGGGAGGGGGCCCAGTACTTC. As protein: CASSLAPWEGAQYF.

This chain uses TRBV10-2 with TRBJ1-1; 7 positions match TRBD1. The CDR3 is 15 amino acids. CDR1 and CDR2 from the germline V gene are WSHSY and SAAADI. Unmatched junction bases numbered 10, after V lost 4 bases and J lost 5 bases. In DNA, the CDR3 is TGCGCCAGCAGTGCGACGACAGGGAGGCTGACTGAAGCTTTCTTT. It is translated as CASSATTGRLTEAFF.

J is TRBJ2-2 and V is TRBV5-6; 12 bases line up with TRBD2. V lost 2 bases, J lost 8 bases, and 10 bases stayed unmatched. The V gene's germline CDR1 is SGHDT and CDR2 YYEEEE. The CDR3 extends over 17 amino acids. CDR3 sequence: CASSFRSSGRAGGELFF. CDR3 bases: TGTGCCAGCAGCTTCCGATCTAGCGGGAGGGCCGGGGGGGAGCTGTTTTTT.

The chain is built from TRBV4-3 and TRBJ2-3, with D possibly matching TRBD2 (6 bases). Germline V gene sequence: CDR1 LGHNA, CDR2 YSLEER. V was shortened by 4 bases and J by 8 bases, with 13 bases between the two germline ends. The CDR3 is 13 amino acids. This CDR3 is CASSPKDGGTQYF. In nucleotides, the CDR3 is TGCGCCAGCAGCCCCAAGGACGGGGGTACGCAGTATTTT.

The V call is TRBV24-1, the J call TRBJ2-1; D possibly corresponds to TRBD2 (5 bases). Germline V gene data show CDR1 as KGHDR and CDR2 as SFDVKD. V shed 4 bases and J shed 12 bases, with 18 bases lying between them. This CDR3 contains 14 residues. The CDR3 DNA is TGTGCCACCAGTGACCAGCGTCCACCTGCGGGGCAGTTCTTC. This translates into CATSDQRPPAGQFF.

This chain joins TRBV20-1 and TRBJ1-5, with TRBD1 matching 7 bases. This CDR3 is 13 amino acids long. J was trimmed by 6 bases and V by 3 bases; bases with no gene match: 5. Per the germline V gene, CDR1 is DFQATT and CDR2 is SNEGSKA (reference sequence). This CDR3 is CSASKGAGQPQHF. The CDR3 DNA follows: TGCAGTGCTAGTAAGGGGGCAGGTCAGCCCCAGCATTTT.

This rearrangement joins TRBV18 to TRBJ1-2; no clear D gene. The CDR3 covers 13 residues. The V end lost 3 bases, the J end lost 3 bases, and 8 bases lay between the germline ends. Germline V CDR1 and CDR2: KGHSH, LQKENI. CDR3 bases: TGTGCCAGCTCACCCCCCGGGGACTATGGCTACACCTTC. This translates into CASSPPGDYGYTF.

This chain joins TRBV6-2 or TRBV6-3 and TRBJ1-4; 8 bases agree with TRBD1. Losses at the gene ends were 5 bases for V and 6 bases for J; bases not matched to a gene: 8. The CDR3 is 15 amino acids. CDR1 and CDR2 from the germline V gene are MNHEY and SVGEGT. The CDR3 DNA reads TGTGCCAGCAGTACCCTCGACAGGGGAGATGAAAAACTGTTTTTT. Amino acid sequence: CASSTLDRGDEKLFF.

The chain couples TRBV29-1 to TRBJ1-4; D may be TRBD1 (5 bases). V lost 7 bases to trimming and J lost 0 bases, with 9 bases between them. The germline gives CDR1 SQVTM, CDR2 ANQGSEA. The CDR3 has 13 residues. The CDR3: CSARGATNEKLFF. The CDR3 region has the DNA TGCAGCGCAAGGGGTGCAACTAATGAAAAACTGTTTTTT.